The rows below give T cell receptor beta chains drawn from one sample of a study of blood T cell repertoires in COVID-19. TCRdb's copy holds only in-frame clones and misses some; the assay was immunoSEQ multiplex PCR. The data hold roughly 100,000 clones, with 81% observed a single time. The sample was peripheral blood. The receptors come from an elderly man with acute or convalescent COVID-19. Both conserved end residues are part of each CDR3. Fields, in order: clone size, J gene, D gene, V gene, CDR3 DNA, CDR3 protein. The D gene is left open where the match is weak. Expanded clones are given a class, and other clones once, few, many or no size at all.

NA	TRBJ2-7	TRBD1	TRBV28	TGTGCCAGCAGTTTCTACAGGGGTGAGCAGTACTTC	CASSFYRGEQYF
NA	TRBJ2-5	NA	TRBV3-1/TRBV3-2	TGTGCCAGCAGCCGGGGCTACAGGCAAGAGACCCAGTACTTC	CASSRGYRQETQYF
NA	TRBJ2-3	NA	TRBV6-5	TGTGCCAGCGGCCCAGTCGATACGCAGTATTTT	CASGPVDTQYF
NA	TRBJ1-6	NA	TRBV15	TGTGCCACCAGCAGAGAAACGCCGGCGGAGGTGGTTTCACCCCTCCACTTT	CATSRETPAEVVSPLHF
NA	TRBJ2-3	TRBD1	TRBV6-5	TGTGCCAGTGGACAGGGGCAACTCACAGATACGCAGTATTTT	CASGQGQLTDTQYF
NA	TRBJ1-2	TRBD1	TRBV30	TGTGCCTGGGCGGGACAGGGCTTCTTCTATGGCTACACCTTC	CAWAGQGFFYGYTF
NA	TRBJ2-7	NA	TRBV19	TGTGCCAGTAGTTCGGAGTTAGGGGGCTCCTACGAGCAGTACTTC	CASSSELGGSYEQYF
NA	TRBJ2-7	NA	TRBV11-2	TGTGCCAGCAGCTTAGAGTCACAGTACGAGCAGTACTTC	CASSLESQYEQYF
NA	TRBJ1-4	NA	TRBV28	TGTGCCAGCAGTTTAAGTAGGGGTCATGAAAAACTGTTTTTT	CASSLSRGHEKLFF
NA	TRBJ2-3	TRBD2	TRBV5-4	TGTGCCAGCAGCTTGGCTAGCGGGAGCCTCGATACGCAGTATTTT	CASSLASGSLDTQYF
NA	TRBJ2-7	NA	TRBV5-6	TGTGCCAGCAGCCTGACAGGTGACGAGCAGTACTTC	CASSLTGDEQYF
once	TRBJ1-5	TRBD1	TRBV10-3	TGTGCCATCAGTCCTACAGGGGTTAATCAGCCCCAGCATTTT	CAISPTGVNQPQHF
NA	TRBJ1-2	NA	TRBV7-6	TGTGCCAGCAGCTTATATCAGGGGCCTAATGGCTACACCTTC	CASSLYQGPNGYTF
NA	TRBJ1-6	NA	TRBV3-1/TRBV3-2	TGTGCCAGCCAAGGGATGCAGGCGGGTTCACCCCTCCACTTT	CASQGMQAGSPLHF
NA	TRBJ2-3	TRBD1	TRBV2	TGTGCCAGCAGGGAGGGACAGGGGATTAACACAGATACGCAGTATTTT	CASREGQGINTDTQYF
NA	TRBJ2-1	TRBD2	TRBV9	TGTGCCAGCAGCACCCGAGGCGGGAGGACCTACAATGAGCAGTTCTTC	CASSTRGGRTYNEQFF
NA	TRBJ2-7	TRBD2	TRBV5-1	TGCGCCAGCAGGTCCGGGACTAGCTCCTACGAGCAGTACTTC	CASRSGTSSYEQYF
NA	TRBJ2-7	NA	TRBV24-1	TGTGCCACCAGTGATTTCAGAGAGCAGTACTTC	CATSDFREQYF
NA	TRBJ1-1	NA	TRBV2	TGTGCCAGCAACATCCTCCCGGGACATATGAACACTGAAGCTTTCTTT	CASNILPGHMNTEAFF
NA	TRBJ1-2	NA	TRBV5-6	TGTGCCAGCAGTTCCGACAGATTCTATGGCTACACCTTC	CASSSDRFYGYTF
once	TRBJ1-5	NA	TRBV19	TGTGCCAGTAGTATTGTTGCGACGGGCGGGAATCAGCCCCAGCATTTT	CASSIVATGGNQPQHF
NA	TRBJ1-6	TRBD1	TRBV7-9	TGTGCCAGCAGCCCTCGTGGACAGGGTCAATCACCCCTCCACTTT	CASSPRGQGQSPLHF
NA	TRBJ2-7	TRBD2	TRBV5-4	TGTGCCAGCAGCCCGGGGGGGGGTGGTTACGAGCAGTACTTC	CASSPGGGGYEQYF
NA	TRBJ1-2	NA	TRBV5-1	TGCGCCAGCAGCGAGAAGAATGGAGGGGGCTACACCTTC	CASSEKNGGGYTF
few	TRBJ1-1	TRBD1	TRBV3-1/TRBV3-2	TGTGCCAGCAGCCAAATGGACAGGGCCACTGAAGCTTTCTTT	CASSQMDRATEAFF
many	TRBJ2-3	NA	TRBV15	TGTGCCACCAGCAGACAGGGTGGGACAGATACGCAGTATTTT	CATSRQGGTDTQYF
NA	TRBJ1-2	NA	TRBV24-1	TGTGCCACCAGTGAGCCCGGGACACCTAACTATGGCTACACCTTC	CATSEPGTPNYGYTF
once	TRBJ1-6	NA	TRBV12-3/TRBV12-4	TGTGCCAGCAGTTTAGGGGGGGAATCACCCCTCCACTTT	CASSLGGESPLHF
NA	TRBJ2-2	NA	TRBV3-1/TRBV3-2	TGTGCCAGCAGCCAACCTCAGGGAACCGGGGAGCTGTTTTTT	CASSQPQGTGELFF
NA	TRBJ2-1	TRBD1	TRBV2	TGTGCCAGCAGCCGGACAGGGGGTTCTAACAATGAGCAGTTCTTC	CASSRTGGSNNEQFF
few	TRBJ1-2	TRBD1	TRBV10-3	TGTGCCATCAGTGGGACAGGGGGAAACTATGGCTACACCTTC	CAISGTGGNYGYTF
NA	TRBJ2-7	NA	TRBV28	TGTGCCAGCAGTTTACTTAGTTACGAGCAGTACTTC	CASSLLSYEQYF
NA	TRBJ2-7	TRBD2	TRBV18	TGTGCCAGCTCATCGGGACTAGCGTACACCTACGAGCAGTACTTC	CASSSGLAYTYEQYF
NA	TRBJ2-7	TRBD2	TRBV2	TGTGCCAGCCGGGAAACTAGCGGGAGTTATTACGAGCAGTACTTC	CASRETSGSYYEQYF
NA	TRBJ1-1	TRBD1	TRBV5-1	TGCGCCAGCAGCCCCCGGGACAGGGGGCAAACTGAAGCTTTCTTT	CASSPRDRGQTEAFF
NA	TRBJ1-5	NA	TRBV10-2	TGCGCCAGCAGTCAGGGAACGAATCAGCCCCAGCATTTT	CASSQGTNQPQHF
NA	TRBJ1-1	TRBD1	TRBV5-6	TGTGCCAGCAGCTTTATGGACAGGGTAGAATCCACTGAAGCTTTCTTT	CASSFMDRVESTEAFF
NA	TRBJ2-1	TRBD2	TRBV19	TGTGCCAGTAGTCGCTTGACTAGCGGCGGTAATGAGCAGTTCTTC	CASSRLTSGGNEQFF
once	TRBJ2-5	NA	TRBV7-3	TGTGCCAGCAGCCTCCCGGGAGAGACCCAGTACTTC	CASSLPGETQYF
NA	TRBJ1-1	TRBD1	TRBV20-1	TGCAGTGCTAGTCTCAGGACAGGGCAAATTAACACTGAAGCTTTCTTT	CSASLRTGQINTEAFF
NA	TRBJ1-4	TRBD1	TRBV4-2	TGTGCCAGCAGCCAAGACGACAGGGGAAACGAAAAACTGTTTTTT	CASSQDDRGNEKLFF
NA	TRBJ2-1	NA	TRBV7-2	TGTGCCAGCAGCCCCAGTGGGAGCTCCTACAATGAGCAGTTCTTC	CASSPSGSSYNEQFF
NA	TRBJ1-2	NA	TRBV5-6	TGTGCCAGCAGCTTGCGAGGGAACGCTGGCTACACCTTC	CASSLRGNAGYTF
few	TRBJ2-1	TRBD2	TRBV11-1	TGTGCCAGCAGCTCGGGACTAGGGGATGAGCAGTTCTTC	CASSSGLGDEQFF
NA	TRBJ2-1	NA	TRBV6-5	TGTGCCAGCTTAGAGGGATCCTACAATGAGCAGTTCTTC	CASLEGSYNEQFF
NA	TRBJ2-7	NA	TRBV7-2	TGTGCCAGCAGCTTAGTCAGCAGGGACTACGAGCAGTACTTC	CASSLVSRDYEQYF
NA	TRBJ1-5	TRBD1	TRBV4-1	TGCGCCAGCAGCCAGGGACAGGGAGGAGGCAATCAGCCCCAGCATTTT	CASSQGQGGGNQPQHF
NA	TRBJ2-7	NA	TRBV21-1	TGTGCCAGCAGCTCCGGACAGGGCTCCTACGAGCAGTACTTC	CASSSGQGSYEQYF
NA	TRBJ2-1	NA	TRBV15	TGTGCCACCAGCAGAGATGCGGTAAGCTCCTACAATGAGCAGTTCTTC	CATSRDAVSSYNEQFF
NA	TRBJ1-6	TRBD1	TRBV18	TGTGCCAGCTCACCCACAGGACAGGGCAATTCACCCCTCCACTTT	CASSPTGQGNSPLHF
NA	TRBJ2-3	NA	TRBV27	TGTGCCAGCAGTTTATCCACTAGCACAGATACGCAGTATTTT	CASSLSTSTDTQYF
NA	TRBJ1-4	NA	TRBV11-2	TGTGCCAGCAGCTTCACCAGGGCCGCAACTAATGAAAAACTGTTTTTT	CASSFTRAATNEKLFF
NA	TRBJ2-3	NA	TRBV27	TGTGCCAGCAGTCCTAGCGGAGGGGGAGATACGCAGTATTTT	CASSPSGGGDTQYF
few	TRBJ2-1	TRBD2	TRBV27	TGTGCCAGCACCACTAGCGGGAGGGGCTATGAGCAGTTCTTC	CASTTSGRGYEQFF
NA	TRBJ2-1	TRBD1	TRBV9	TGTGCCAGCAGCGTAGCTTCAGGACAGGGGATGAATGAGCAGTTCTTC	CASSVASGQGMNEQFF